This is a list of T cell receptor beta chains from one sample in a study of CXCR3-negative and CXCR3-positive naive CD8 T cells. TCRdb re-called the 5' RACE reads; one entry per CDR3 protein, DNA not given. This table lists 50,000 to 55,000 distinct CDR3 sequences. The sample consisted of naive CXCR3- CD8+ T cells from blood. Receptor source: a human donor in good health. Some clones in this sample may be carry-over from other donors' samples. The CDR3 runs from the conserved cysteine through the conserved F or W. Expanded clones get a size class; other rows say once, few or many, or leave the size out.

J | size | V | CDR3
TRBJ2-2 | NA | TRBV27 | CASSLSQDNTGELFF
TRBJ2-1 | medium-sized | TRBV29-1 | CSSIGGSHPEQFF
TRBJ2-1 | NA | TRBV20-1 | CSARWVEDNEQFF
TRBJ2-5 | NA | TRBV5-1 | CASSPGTAGISETQYF
TRBJ2-7 | NA | TRBV12-2 | CASRLAQEIYEQYF
TRBJ2-7 | NA | TRBV11-2 | CASSPPQGPPYEQYF
TRBJ2-7 | NA | TRBV27 | CASSLVGQPYEQYF
TRBJ1-1 | NA | TRBV5-1 | CASSLGQGGGGDTEAFF
TRBJ1-1 | NA | TRBV20-1 | CSAFFTDPSTEAFF
TRBJ2-7 | NA | TRBV14 | CASSRRGYDDEQYF
TRBJ2-5 | NA | TRBV20-1 | CSARPSGIWETQYF
TRBJ2-1 | NA | TRBV11-2 | CASSLAASSSWDEQFF
TRBJ2-2 | NA | TRBV7-9 | CASSPVAGSTGELFF
TRBJ1-2 | NA | TRBV12-3/TRBV12-4 | CASSKGSPYGYTF
TRBJ2-1 | NA | TRBV5-1 | CASSTRKGYNEQFF
TRBJ1-2 | NA | TRBV9 | CASSLDQTGTNYGYTF
TRBJ1-1 | NA | TRBV4-3 | CASSQDQNLNTEAFF
TRBJ2-1 | NA | TRBV12-3/TRBV12-4 | CASSRTSGIDEQFF
TRBJ2-7 | NA | TRBV11-2 | CASSLGHPQAGYYEQYF
TRBJ1-5 | NA | TRBV20-1 | CSASGTQANQPQHF
TRBJ1-2 | NA | TRBV7-3 | CASSLSGTYGYTF
TRBJ2-3 | NA | TRBV27 | CASNSHRATDTQYF
TRBJ2-1 | NA | TRBV4-2 | CASSQELAANNEQFF
TRBJ2-1 | NA | TRBV28 | CASSDRVGVNEQFF
TRBJ1-5 | NA | TRBV27 | CASSSFPHRQDPPQHF
TRBJ2-3 | NA | TRBV28 | CAISPLGEPYTDTQYF
TRBJ2-7 | NA | TRBV19 | CASPPGTDDYEQYF
TRBJ2-1 | NA | TRBV29-1 | CSVDVGWGNEQFF
TRBJ1-1 | NA | TRBV20-1 | CSAEQENTEAFF
TRBJ2-3 | NA | TRBV6-1 | CASSELGGTDTQYF